The rows below give T cell receptor beta chains drawn from one sample of a study of PD-L1 blockade in urothelial cancer. The table came from immunoSEQ multiplex PCR; TCRdb's copy has only in-frame clones and leaves some out. The sample has about 81,000 clones, about 89% seen once. The specimen comprised PBMCs, sampled around atezolizumab (anti-PD-L1) treatment. The receptors were sampled from an elderly woman with urothelial cancer. The CDR3 runs from the conserved cysteine through the conserved F or W. A D gene is named only where the DNA matches it firmly. Clone size is stated in some rows and not others, as once, few, many or a class when expanded.

j_gene	v_gene	d_gene	abundance	CDR3aa	CDR3nt
TRBJ2-7	TRBV7-3	TRBD2	-	CASSLGGQREGEQYF	TGTGCCAGCAGCTTAGGGGGCCAGCGGGAGGGGGAGCAGTACTTC
TRBJ1-2	TRBV27	TRBD1	once	CASSLWGRGDYGYTF	TGTGCCAGCAGTTTATGGGGCAGGGGGGACTATGGCTACACCTTC
TRBJ2-7	TRBV11-2	-	few	CASSSVGGYEQYF	TGTGCCAGCAGCTCAGTCGGCGGGTACGAGCAGTACTTC
TRBJ2-7	TRBV5-6	-	-	CASSRQVEQYF	TGTGCCAGCAGCAGACAGGTCGAGCAGTACTTC
TRBJ1-1	TRBV28	-	-	CASRVAGGGAFF	TGTGCCAGCAGGGTGGCAGGCGGGGGAGCTTTCTTT
TRBJ2-1	TRBV11-1	TRBD2	-	CASSSQREASYNEQFF	TGTGCCAGCAGCTCTCAGCGGGAGGCCTCCTACAATGAGCAGTTCTTC
TRBJ2-7	TRBV7-3	-	-	CASSDYSEQYF	TGTGCCAGCAGCGATTATAGCGAGCAGTACTTC
TRBJ2-5	TRBV9	TRBD2	once	CASSVGVAGYQETQYF	TGTGCCAGCAGCGTAGGGGTAGCGGGGTACCAAGAGACCCAGTACTTC
TRBJ1-1	TRBV29-1	-	-	CSVQENTEAFF	TGCAGCGTTCAGGAGAACACTGAAGCTTTCTTT
TRBJ2-5	TRBV5-6	TRBD1	-	CASSPTGVRETQYF	TGTGCCAGCAGCCCGACAGGGGTCCGAGAGACCCAGTACTTC
TRBJ1-5	TRBV27	TRBD1	few	CASSLTGLGNQPQHF	TGTGCCAGCAGTTTGACAGGGTTGGGCAATCAGCCCCAGCATTTT
TRBJ2-2	TRBV10-2	TRBD1	-	CASSATGTGGTGELFF	TGCGCCAGCAGTGCGACCGGGACAGGGGGCACCGGGGAGCTGTTTTTT
TRBJ2-2	TRBV5-1	-	-	CASSEAVAGELFF	TGCGCCAGCAGCGAGGCGGTAGCCGGGGAGCTGTTTTTT
TRBJ1-2	TRBV29-1	TRBD1	-	CSVDYGAGGYGYTF	TGCAGCGTTGATTATGGGGCAGGGGGCTATGGCTACACCTTC
TRBJ2-1	TRBV5-1	TRBD2	-	CASSMTSGSSGEQFF	TGCGCCAGCAGCATGACTAGCGGGAGTTCGGGTGAGCAGTTCTTC
TRBJ1-2	TRBV5-1	-	-	CASSLDEYYGYTF	TGCGCCAGCAGCTTGGACGAGTACTATGGCTACACCTTC
TRBJ2-2	TRBV6-6	-	-	CASSYSAGGSGELFF	TGTGCCAGCAGTTACTCGGCAGGGGGGTCCGGGGAGCTGTTTTTT
TRBJ1-5	TRBV30	-	-	CAWRGGNSNQPQHF	TGTGCCTGGAGGGGAGGGAATAGCAATCAGCCCCAGCATTTT
TRBJ2-1	TRBV7-8	-	-	CASSSSRTLGRQEQFF	TGTGCCAGCAGCTCTAGCAGGACTCTCGGGCGGCAGGAGCAGTTCTTC
TRBJ1-5	TRBV7-2	-	-	CASSPSSGGQPQHF	TGTGCCAGCAGCCCCTCATCCGGTGGTCAGCCCCAGCATTTT
TRBJ2-2	TRBV12-5	TRBD2	few	CASGRLSTGELFF	TGTGCTAGCGGGAGGTTGAGCACCGGGGAGCTGTTTTTT
TRBJ2-2	TRBV5-1	TRBD2	-	CASSLDVLAGGTGELFF	TGCGCCAGCAGCTTGGATGTACTAGCGGGAGGAACCGGGGAGCTGTTTTTT
TRBJ1-1	TRBV19	TRBD1	-	CASSTVQGAKAFF	TGTGCCAGTAGTACGGTACAGGGGGCTAAAGCTTTCTTT
TRBJ2-3	TRBV4-2	-	-	CASSQEVSASTDTQYF	TGTGCCAGCAGCCAAGAAGTTAGCGCAAGCACAGATACGCAGTATTTT
TRBJ2-7	TRBV19	-	-	CASSTTGSHEQYF	TGTGCCAGTAGTACAACAGGGTCCCACGAGCAGTACTTC
TRBJ2-4	TRBV9	-	once	CASSLDQAKNIQYF	TGTGCCAGCAGCCTAGATCAAGCCAAAAACATTCAGTACTTC
TRBJ2-2	TRBV6-1	TRBD1	-	CASSRTGNTGELFF	TGTGCCAGCAGCCGGACAGGGAACACCGGGGAGCTGTTTTTT
TRBJ2-7	TRBV19	-	-	CASSIGGSTYEQYF	TGTGCCAGTAGTATAGGCGGCAGTACCTACGAGCAGTACTTC